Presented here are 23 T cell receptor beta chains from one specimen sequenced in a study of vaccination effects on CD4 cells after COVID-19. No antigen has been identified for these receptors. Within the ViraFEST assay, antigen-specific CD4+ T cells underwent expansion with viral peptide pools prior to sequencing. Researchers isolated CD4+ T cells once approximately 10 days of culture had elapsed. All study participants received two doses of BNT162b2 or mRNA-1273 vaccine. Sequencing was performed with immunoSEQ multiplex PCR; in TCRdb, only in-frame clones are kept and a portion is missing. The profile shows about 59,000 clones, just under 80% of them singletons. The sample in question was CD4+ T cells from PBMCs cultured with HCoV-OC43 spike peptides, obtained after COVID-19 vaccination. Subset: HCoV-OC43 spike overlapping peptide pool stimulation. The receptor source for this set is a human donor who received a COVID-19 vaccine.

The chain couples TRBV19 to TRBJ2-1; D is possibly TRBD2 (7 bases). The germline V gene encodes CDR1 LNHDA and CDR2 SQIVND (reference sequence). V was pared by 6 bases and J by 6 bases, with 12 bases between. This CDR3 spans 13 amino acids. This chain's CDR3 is CASRGGGGNEQFF. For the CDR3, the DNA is TGTGCCAGTAGGGGAGGGGGTGGCAATGAGCAGTTCTTC.

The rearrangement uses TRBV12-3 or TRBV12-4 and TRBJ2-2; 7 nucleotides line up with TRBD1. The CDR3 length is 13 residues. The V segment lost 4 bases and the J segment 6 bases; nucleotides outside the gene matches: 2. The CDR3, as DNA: TGTGCCAGCAGTTCCGGGACAGCCGGGGAGCTGTTTTTT. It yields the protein CASSSGTAGELFF.

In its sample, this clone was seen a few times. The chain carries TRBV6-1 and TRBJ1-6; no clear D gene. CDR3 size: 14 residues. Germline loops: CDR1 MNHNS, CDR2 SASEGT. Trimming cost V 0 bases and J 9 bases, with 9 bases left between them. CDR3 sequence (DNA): TGTGCCAGCAGTGAAGCGCTAGTTGGTTCACCCCTCCACTTT. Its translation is CASSEALVGSPLHF.

CDR3: CASSQEFASADTQYF. CDR3 in DNA: TGCGCCAGCAGCCAAGAATTTGCGTCGGCAGATACGCAGTATTTT. The rearrangement links TRBV4-3 to TRBJ2-3; D not certain. Trimming pared 0 bases from V and 4 bases from J, leaving 11 bases between. CDR3 length: 15 residues. CDR1 is LGHNA, CDR2 YSLEER, per germline.

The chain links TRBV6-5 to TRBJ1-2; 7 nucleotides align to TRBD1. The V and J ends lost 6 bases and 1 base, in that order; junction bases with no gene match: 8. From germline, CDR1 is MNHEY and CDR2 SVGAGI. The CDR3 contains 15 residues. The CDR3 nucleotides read TGTGCCAGCAGGGCAGGGGGAACGTTTAACTATGGCTACACCTTC. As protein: CASRAGGTFNYGYTF.

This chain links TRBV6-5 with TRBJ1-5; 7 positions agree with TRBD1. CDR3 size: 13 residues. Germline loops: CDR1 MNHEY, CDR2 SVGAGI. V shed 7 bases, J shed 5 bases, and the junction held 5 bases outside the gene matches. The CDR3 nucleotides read TGTGCCAGCAAGACAGGGCAGGATCAGCCCCAGCATTTT. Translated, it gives CASKTGQDQPQHF.

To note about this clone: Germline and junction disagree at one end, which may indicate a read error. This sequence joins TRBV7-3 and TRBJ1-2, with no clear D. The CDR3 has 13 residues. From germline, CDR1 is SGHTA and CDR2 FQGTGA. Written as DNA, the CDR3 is TGTGCCAGCAGCCCGGCGGCTTCCCGCCGTCTCTCTTTC. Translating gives CASSPAASRRLSF.

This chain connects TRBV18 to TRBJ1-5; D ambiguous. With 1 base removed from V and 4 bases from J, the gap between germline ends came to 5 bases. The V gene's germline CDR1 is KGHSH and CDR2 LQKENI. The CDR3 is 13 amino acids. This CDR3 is CASSPRGNQPQHF. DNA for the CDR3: TGTGCCAGCTCACCACGGGGTAATCAGCCCCAGCATTTT.

The CDR3 DNA sequence: TGTGCCAGCAGTCTTGGACAGGGAAGGGAGCAGTACGTC. Translating gives CASSLGQGREQYV. The rearrangement links TRBV6-5 to TRBJ2-7, with TRBD1 identical over 8 bases. The ends lost 5 bases at V and 7 bases at J; junction bases unmatched: 7. The germline V gene encodes CDR1 MNHEY and CDR2 SVGAGI. This CDR3 region has 13 residues.

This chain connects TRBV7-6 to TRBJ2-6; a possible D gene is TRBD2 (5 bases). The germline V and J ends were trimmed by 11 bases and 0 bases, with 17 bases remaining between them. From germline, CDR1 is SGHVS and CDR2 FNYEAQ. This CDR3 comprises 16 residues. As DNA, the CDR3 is TGTGCCTCGGGCGAGGGCACACCCTCTGGGGCCAACGTCCTGACTTTC. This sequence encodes CASGEGTPSGANVLTF.

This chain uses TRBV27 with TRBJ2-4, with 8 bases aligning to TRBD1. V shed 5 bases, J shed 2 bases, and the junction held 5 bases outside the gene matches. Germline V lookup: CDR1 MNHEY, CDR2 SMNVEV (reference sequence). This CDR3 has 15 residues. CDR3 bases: TGTGCCAGCAGTGGCAGGGGGCTCTCCAAAAACATTCAGTACTTC. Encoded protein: CASSGRGLSKNIQYF.

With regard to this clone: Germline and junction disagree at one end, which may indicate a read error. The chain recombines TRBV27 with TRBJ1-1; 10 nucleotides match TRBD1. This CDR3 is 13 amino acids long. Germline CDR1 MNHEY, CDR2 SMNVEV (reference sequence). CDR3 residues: CASGRDRGPSSSF. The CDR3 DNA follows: TGTGCCAGCGGACGGGACAGGGGCCCAAGTAGCTCCTTT.

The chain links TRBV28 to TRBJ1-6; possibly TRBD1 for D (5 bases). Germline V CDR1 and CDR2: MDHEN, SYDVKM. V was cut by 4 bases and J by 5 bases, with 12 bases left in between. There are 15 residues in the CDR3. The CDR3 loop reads CASSSRQTNNSPLHF. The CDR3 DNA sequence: TGTGCCAGCAGTTCTCGACAGACGAATAATTCACCCCTCCACTTT. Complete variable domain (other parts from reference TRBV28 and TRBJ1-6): DVKVTQSSRYLVKRTGEKVFLECVQDMDHENMFWYRQDPGLGLRLIYFSYDVKMKEKGDIPEGYSVSREKKERFSLILESASTNQTSMYLCASSSRQTNNSPLHFGNGTRLTVT.

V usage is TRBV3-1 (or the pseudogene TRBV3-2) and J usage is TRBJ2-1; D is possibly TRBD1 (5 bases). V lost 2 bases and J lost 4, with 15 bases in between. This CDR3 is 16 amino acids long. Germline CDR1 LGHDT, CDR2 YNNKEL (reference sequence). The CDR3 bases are TGTGCCAGCAGCCAATGGTCCCAAGCAGGGTACAATGAGCAGTTCTTC. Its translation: CASSQWSQAGYNEQFF.

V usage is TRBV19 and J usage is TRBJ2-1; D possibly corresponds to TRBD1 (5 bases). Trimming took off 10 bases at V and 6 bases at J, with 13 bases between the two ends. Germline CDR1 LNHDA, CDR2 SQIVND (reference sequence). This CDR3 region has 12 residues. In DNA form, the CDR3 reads TGTGCCACAAGACAGATTCCCAATGAGCAGTTCTTC. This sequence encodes CATRQIPNEQFF.

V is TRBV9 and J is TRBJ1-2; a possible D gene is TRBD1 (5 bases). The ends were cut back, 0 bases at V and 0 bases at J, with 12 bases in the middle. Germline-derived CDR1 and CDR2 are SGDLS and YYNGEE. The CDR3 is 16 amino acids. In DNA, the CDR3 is TGTGCCAGCAGCGTAGCTGGGCAGGGACCTAACTATGGCTACACCTTC. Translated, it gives CASSVAGQGPNYGYTF.

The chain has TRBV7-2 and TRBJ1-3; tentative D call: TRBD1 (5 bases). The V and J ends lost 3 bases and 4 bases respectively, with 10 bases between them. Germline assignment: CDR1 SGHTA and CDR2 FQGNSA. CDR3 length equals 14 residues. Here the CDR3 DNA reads TGTGCCAGCAGCTTGGTTGGGACCGGAAACACCATATATTTT. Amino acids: CASSLVGTGNTIYF.

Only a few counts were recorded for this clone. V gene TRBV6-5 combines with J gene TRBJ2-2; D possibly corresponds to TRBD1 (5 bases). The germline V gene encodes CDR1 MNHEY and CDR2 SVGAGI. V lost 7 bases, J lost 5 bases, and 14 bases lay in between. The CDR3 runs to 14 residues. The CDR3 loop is CASIGQGGTGELFF. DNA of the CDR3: TGTGCCAGCATAGGGCAGGGTGGGACCGGGGAGCTGTTTTTT.

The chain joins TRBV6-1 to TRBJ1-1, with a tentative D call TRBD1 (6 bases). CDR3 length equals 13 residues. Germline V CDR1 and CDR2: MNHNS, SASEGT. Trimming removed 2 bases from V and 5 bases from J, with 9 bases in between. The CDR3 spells CASSEQGRTEAFF. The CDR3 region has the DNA TGTGCCAGCAGTGAACAGGGGCGGACTGAAGCTTTCTTT.

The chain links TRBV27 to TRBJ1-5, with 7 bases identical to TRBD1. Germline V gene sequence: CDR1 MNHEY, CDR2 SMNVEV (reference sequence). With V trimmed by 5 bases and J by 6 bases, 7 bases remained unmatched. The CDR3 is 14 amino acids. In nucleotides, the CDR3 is TGTGCCAGCAGTCCCTACAGGGGTTTTCAGCCCCAGCATTTT. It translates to CASSPYRGFQPQHF.

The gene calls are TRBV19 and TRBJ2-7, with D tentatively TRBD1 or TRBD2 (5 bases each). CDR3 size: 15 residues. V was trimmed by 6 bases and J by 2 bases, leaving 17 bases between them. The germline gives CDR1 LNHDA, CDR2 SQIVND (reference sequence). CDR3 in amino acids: CASRGTGTATYEQYV. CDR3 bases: TGTGCCAGTAGGGGGACCGGGACGGCGACCTACGAGCAGTACGTC.

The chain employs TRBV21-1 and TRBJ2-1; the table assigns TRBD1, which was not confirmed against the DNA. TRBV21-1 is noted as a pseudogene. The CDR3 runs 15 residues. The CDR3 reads CASTPDRVSYNEQFF. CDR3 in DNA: TGTGCCAGCACCCCGGACAGGGTCTCCTACAATGAGCAGTTCTTC.

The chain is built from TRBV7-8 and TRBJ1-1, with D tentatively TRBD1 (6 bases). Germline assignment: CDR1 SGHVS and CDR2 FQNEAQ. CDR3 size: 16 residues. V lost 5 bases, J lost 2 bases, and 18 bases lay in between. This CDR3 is CASSNPRGGLNTEAFF. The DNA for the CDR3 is TGTGCCAGCAGCAACCCAAGGGGGGGACTAAACACTGAAGCTTTCTTT. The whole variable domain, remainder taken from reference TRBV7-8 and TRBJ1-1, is GAGVSQSPRYKVAKRGQDVALRCDPISGHVSLFWYQQALGQGPEFLTYFQNEAQLDKSGLPSDRFFAERPEGSVSTLKIQRTQQEDSAVYLCASSNPRGGLNTEAFFGQGTRLTVV.